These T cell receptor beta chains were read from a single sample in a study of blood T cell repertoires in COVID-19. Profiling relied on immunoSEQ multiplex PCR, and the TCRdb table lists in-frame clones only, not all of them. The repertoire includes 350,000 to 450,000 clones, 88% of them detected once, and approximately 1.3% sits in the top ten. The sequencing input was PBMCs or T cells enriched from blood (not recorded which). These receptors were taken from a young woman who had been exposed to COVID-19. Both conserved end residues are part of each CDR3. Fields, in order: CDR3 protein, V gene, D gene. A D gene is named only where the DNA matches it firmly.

cdr3_aa: CASSRKREDYEQYF
v_call: TRBV4-1
d_call: TRBD2

cdr3_aa: CARNHRGRGAFF
v_call: TRBV27
d_call: TRBD1

cdr3_aa: CASSRDGNQPQHF
v_call: TRBV7-9
d_call: NA

cdr3_aa: CASSPGSYEQYF
v_call: TRBV12-3/TRBV12-4
d_call: NA

cdr3_aa: CAISDLRQGHEQYF
v_call: TRBV10-3
d_call: TRBD1

cdr3_aa: CASSLGRATEAFF
v_call: TRBV27
d_call: NA

cdr3_aa: CAIVNPGQGFYEQYF
v_call: TRBV6-4
d_call: TRBD1

cdr3_aa: CASRRSGGPSEQFF
v_call: TRBV7-9
d_call: TRBD2

cdr3_aa: CASSFGRGNSYEQYF
v_call: TRBV7-3
d_call: NA

cdr3_aa: CAGQSSGNTIYF
v_call: TRBV19
d_call: NA

cdr3_aa: CASSTRREEETQYF
v_call: TRBV11-2
d_call: TRBD2

cdr3_aa: CSVLPGQGTSLEETQYF
v_call: TRBV29-1
d_call: NA

cdr3_aa: CASSSQGGSYNEQFF
v_call: TRBV27
d_call: NA

cdr3_aa: CASSIGKGPYGYTF
v_call: TRBV19
d_call: NA

cdr3_aa: CASSPQEYTGELFF
v_call: TRBV11-3
d_call: NA

cdr3_aa: CASSLGPVGQTHQPQHF
v_call: TRBV5-6
d_call: NA

cdr3_aa: CASSPTTGALSYEQYF
v_call: TRBV7-9
d_call: TRBD1

cdr3_aa: CASSEGGILNTEAFF
v_call: TRBV19
d_call: TRBD1

cdr3_aa: CASSQGTSGSEQYF
v_call: TRBV14
d_call: TRBD2

cdr3_aa: CASSQQGSMEPQHF
v_call: TRBV7-9
d_call: TRBD1

cdr3_aa: CASSLEALAGGMPDTQYF
v_call: TRBV5-4
d_call: TRBD2

cdr3_aa: CASSSGADRGETQYF
v_call: TRBV11-1
d_call: NA